This TCR beta chain was identified during a study of blood T cell repertoires in COVID-19. On the study more broadly: Acute and convalescent COVID-19 samples came from the United States, Italy and Spain. Nucleic acid was either cDNA or gDNA, and it came from T cells, B-cell-depleted T cells, or PBMCs.

Only in-frame clones appear in the TCRdb table, and some are missing; sequencing was by immunoSEQ multiplex PCR. The table shows around 150,000 clones, with 80% occurring only once. V was clipped by 3 bases and J by 0 bases, with 12 bases between them. Germline CDR1 and CDR2: MNHNY and SVGAGI (reference sequence). The CDR3 has 16 residues. This TCR was recovered from a woman between 55 and 75 years old who had recovered from COVID-19. This chain links TRBV6-6 with TRBJ2-1, with unresolved D. The material sequenced was PBMCs or T cells enriched from blood (not recorded which). The CDR3, as DNA: TGTGCCAGCAGTTATATAGCATTGAGCTCCTACAATGAGCAGTTCTTC. Its protein is CASSYIALSSYNEQFF.